The rows below give T cell receptor beta chains drawn from one sample of a study of control samples from healthy donors and cancer patients. The assay was immunoSEQ multiplex PCR, and TCRdb's table has in-frame clones only and misses some. The top ten hold more than 7% of the sample, which has 60,000 to 100,000 clones, approximately 91% seen once. Sequenced input: blood. The receptors were sampled from a man aged 45 to 65 in good health. Both conserved end residues are trimmed from each CDR3.

V gene: TRBV5-6
J gene: TRBJ1-1
CDR3 protein: ASSLDGTTNRGTEAF

V gene: TRBV29-1
J gene: TRBJ2-6
CDR3 protein: SVDGLAGPSGANVLT

V gene: TRBV11-2
J gene: TRBJ2-1
CDR3 protein: ASSLGHRDGRPF

V gene: TRBV7-8
J gene: TRBJ2-6
CDR3 protein: ASSLAKIGQGALVGANVLT

V gene: TRBV4-1
J gene: TRBJ2-1
CDR3 protein: ASSQKLDNEQF

V gene: TRBV5-4
J gene: TRBJ2-7
CDR3 protein: ASSLASTSGANEQY

V gene: TRBV7-6
J gene: TRBJ1-3
CDR3 protein: ASSLMGQGFGNTIY

V gene: TRBV9
J gene: TRBJ1-2
CDR3 protein: ASSVVAGTYGYT

V gene: TRBV19
J gene: TRBJ2-1
CDR3 protein: ASTTAGGRTYNEQF

V gene: TRBV7-6
J gene: TRBJ2-3
CDR3 protein: ASSLTGGGVADTQY

V gene: TRBV7-7
J gene: TRBJ2-1
CDR3 protein: ASSLGSSSYNEQF

V gene: TRBV10-3
J gene: TRBJ2-5
CDR3 protein: AISEAGGLAQETQY

V gene: TRBV21-1
J gene: TRBJ1-4
CDR3 protein: ASRATDPSTNEKLF

V gene: TRBV19
J gene: TRBJ1-1
CDR3 protein: ASRQGERNTEAF

V gene: TRBV19
J gene: TRBJ1-5
CDR3 protein: ASTLRVNRDSNQPQH

V gene: TRBV19
J gene: TRBJ2-4
CDR3 protein: ASSMWGRVDKNIQY

V gene: TRBV5-1
J gene: TRBJ2-3
CDR3 protein: ASSMDRGDDTQY

V gene: TRBV30
J gene: TRBJ1-5
CDR3 protein: AWSNRGRSNQPQH

V gene: TRBV5-4
J gene: TRBJ1-4
CDR3 protein: ASSLAGNEKLF

V gene: TRBV30
J gene: TRBJ1-5
CDR3 protein: AWSRDLYQPQH

V gene: TRBV5-5
J gene: TRBJ1-2
CDR3 protein: ASSLPGLNYGYT

V gene: TRBV7-3
J gene: TRBJ2-2
CDR3 protein: ASSLMGTQNTGELF

V gene: TRBV6-6
J gene: TRBJ2-6
CDR3 protein: ASSPPGQGSSGANVLT

V gene: TRBV6-2/TRBV6-3
J gene: TRBJ2-5
CDR3 protein: ASSYGGTSVFETQY

V gene: TRBV9
J gene: TRBJ2-6
CDR3 protein: ASSVASSSGANVLT

V gene: TRBV2
J gene: TRBJ1-6
CDR3 protein: ASVLHRDNSPLH

V gene: TRBV18
J gene: TRBJ2-5
CDR3 protein: ASSKTSGQETQY

V gene: TRBV14
J gene: TRBJ2-1
CDR3 protein: ASSQAVTSSYNEQF

V gene: TRBV7-8
J gene: TRBJ2-7
CDR3 protein: ASSSRTATYEQY

V gene: TRBV7-7
J gene: TRBJ2-1
CDR3 protein: ASSLAPLGEQF

V gene: TRBV6-6
J gene: TRBJ2-3
CDR3 protein: ASSLGQGALDTQY

V gene: TRBV7-8
J gene: TRBJ1-4
CDR3 protein: ASSLAERQILF

V gene: TRBV6-4
J gene: TRBJ2-7
CDR3 protein: ASSDSKRDRAFDPCEQY

V gene: TRBV7-7
J gene: TRBJ1-6
CDR3 protein: ASSPGQGNSPLH

V gene: TRBV12-3/TRBV12-4
J gene: TRBJ1-2
CDR3 protein: ASSSTGPWGYT

V gene: TRBV21-1
J gene: TRBJ2-2
CDR3 protein: ASSAQPGGGTGELF

V gene: TRBV6-1
J gene: TRBJ1-2
CDR3 protein: ASSEGFGTLDNYGYT

V gene: TRBV27
J gene: TRBJ1-1
CDR3 protein: ASSLTGRTEAF

V gene: TRBV19
J gene: TRBJ2-1
CDR3 protein: ASSIDLGALEQF

V gene: TRBV6-6
J gene: TRBJ1-1
CDR3 protein: ASSYRGQYTEAF

V gene: TRBV3-1/TRBV3-2
J gene: TRBJ2-3
CDR3 protein: ASSQEWASVADTQY

V gene: TRBV27
J gene: TRBJ1-4
CDR3 protein: ASQSGQTNEKLF

V gene: TRBV7-9
J gene: TRBJ2-7
CDR3 protein: ASSPRDFYEQY

V gene: TRBV2
J gene: TRBJ1-2
CDR3 protein: ASSGQGDYGYT

V gene: TRBV6-1
J gene: TRBJ1-1
CDR3 protein: ASSEMRPMNTEAF

V gene: TRBV4-3
J gene: TRBJ2-3
CDR3 protein: ASSQEGWGGDTQY

V gene: TRBV6-5
J gene: TRBJ2-1
CDR3 protein: ASRPPGQGKHEQF

V gene: TRBV6-2/TRBV6-3
J gene: TRBJ2-7
CDR3 protein: ASSYGHPYYEQY

V gene: TRBV7-9
J gene: TRBJ2-7
CDR3 protein: ASSSDYEQY

V gene: TRBV18
J gene: TRBJ2-7
CDR3 protein: ASSPGGGSSYEQY

V gene: TRBV21-1
J gene: TRBJ1-4
CDR3 protein: ASSKNGIEGNQANEKLF

V gene: TRBV24-1
J gene: TRBJ2-3
CDR3 protein: ATSDLQFGGTDTQY

V gene: TRBV6-5
J gene: TRBJ1-5
CDR3 protein: ASSSGGNSNQPQH

V gene: TRBV18
J gene: TRBJ1-1
CDR3 protein: ASSPNGQVMNTEAF

V gene: TRBV5-6
J gene: TRBJ2-7
CDR3 protein: ASSSDRGISYEQY